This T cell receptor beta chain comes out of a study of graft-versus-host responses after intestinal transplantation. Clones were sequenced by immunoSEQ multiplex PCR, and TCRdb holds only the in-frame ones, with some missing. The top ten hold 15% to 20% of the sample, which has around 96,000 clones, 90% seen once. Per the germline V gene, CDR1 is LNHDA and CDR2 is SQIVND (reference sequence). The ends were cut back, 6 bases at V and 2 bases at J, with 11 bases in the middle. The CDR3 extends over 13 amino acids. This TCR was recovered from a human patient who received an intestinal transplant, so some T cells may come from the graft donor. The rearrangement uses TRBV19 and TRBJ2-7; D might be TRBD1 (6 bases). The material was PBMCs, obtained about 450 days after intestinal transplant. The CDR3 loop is CASRRQDTYEQYF. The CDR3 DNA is TGTGCCAGTAGAAGACAGGACACCTACGAGCAGTACTTC.